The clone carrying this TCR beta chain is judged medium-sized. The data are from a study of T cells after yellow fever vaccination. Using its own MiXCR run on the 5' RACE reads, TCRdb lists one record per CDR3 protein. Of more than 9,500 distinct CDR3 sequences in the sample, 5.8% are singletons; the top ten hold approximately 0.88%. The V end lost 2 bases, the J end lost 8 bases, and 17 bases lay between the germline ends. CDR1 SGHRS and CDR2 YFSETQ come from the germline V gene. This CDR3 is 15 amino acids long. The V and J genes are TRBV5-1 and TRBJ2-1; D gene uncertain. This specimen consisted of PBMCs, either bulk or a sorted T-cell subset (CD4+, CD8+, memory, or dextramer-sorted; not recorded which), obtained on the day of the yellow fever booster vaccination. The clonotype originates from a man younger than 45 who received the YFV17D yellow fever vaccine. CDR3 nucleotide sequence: TGCGCCAGCAGCTTAGGCCAGAGGACCGGAGATGAGCAGTTCTTC. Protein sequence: CASSLGQRTGDEQFF.